Given below is one TCR beta chain in context. This specimen comes from a study of blood T cell repertoires in COVID-19. The overall study: The United States, Italy and Spain provided the acute and convalescent COVID-19 samples. PBMCs, B-cell-depleted T cells, or T cells were the source of the cDNA or gDNA that made up the material.

Using immunoSEQ multiplex PCR, the repertoire was profiled, and TCRdb retains in-frame clones only, with some absent. The sample includes 310,000 or so clones, 70% to 90% of them seen just once. Participants' own reports of clinical history determined their cohort assignment. Symptom resolution, clearance, or two negative PCRs marked the recovered donors of Cohort 3. The germline V gene encodes CDR1 KGHSH and CDR2 LQKENI. This CDR3 spans 15 amino acids. With 2 bases removed from V and 0 bases from J, the gap between germline ends came to 10 bases. The receptor's source is a woman aged 18-30 years who had recovered from COVID-19. Specimen: PBMCs or T cells enriched from blood (not recorded which). The chain uses TRBV18 and TRBJ1-1; D uncertain. In nucleotides, the CDR3 is TGTGCCAGCTCACCAGATTTATCAGTGAACACTGAAGCTTTCTTT. The encoded protein is CASSPDLSVNTEAFF.